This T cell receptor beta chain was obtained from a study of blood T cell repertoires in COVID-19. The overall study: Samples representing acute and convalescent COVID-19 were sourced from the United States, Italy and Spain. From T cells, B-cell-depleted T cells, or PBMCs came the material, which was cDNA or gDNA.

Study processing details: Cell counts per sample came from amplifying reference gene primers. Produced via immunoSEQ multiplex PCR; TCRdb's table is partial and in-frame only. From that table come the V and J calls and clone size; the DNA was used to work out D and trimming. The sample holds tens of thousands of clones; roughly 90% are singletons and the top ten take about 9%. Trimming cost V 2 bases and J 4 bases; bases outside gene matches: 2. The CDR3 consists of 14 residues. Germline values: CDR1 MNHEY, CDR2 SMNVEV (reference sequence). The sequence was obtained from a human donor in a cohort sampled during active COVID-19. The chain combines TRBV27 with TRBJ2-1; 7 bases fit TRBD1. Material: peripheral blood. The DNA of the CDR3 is TGTGCCAGCAGTTTAGTGGACAGGTACAATGAGCAGTTCTTC. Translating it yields CASSLVDRYNEQFF.